The next 3 T cell receptor beta chains were all read from a single sample in a study of T cell responses to AZD1222 COVID-19 vaccine (dated by TCRdb to about 2021). Library generation was performed with the immunoSEQ multiplex PCR assay. Held by TCRdb, this immuneACCESS table contains in-frame sequences only and omits some clones. Under half of the omission traces to an unresolved V gene where checked; the cause of the rest is unknown. The sample includes tens of thousands of clones, with 90% observed a single time. Almost 8.5% of the sample rests with the top ten. Per the publication, the time point label means: baseline before first vaccination. Sequences were derived from peripheral blood, sampled on day 0 of AZD1222 vaccination. The receptors here all came from an adult in good health.

This clone was counted only a few times. This rearrangement joins TRBV29-1 to TRBJ2-2; perhaps TRBD2 as D (7 bases). Germline V lookup: CDR1 SQVTM, CDR2 ANQGSEA. V gave up 6 bases and J gave up 5 bases, with 13 bases separating them. This CDR3 is built from 13 residues. In DNA, the CDR3 is TGCAGCGTGTTCGGGGGGCGGACCGGGGAGCTGTTTTTT. Its protein is CSVFGGRTGELFF.

The CDR3 region has the DNA TGCGCCAGCAGCCAAACCCTCCAAGAGACCCAGTACTTC. Translation gives CASSQTLQETQYF. The rearrangement joins TRBV4-1 to TRBJ2-5; D gene ambiguous. The CDR3 runs 13 residues. V lost 2 bases to trimming and J lost 1 base, with 5 bases between them. Germline lookup yields CDR1 MGHRA and CDR2 YSYEKL.

This chain joins TRBV30 and TRBJ1-1; D is unclear. In germline, CDR1 is GTSNPN, CDR2 SVGIG (reference sequence). The CDR3 length is 12 residues. The V end was cut by 1 base, the J end by 4 bases, with 7 bases between. The CDR3 DNA is TGTGCCTGGAGTGCCACTATCACTGAAGCTTTCTTT. Its translation: CAWSATITEAFF.